Listed below are T cell receptor beta chains from one sample, sequenced in a study of multiple sclerosis patients with progressive multifocal leukoencephalopathy. Assay: immunoSEQ multiplex PCR; the TCRdb copy retains only in-frame clones and omits some. The data contain approximately 29,000 clones, more than 70% of them singletons. Sequences were derived from PBMCs, sampled from a patient treated with natalizumab. All receptors derive from a woman in her 30s with progressive multifocal leukoencephalopathy. The CDR3 runs from the conserved cysteine through the conserved F or W. Fields, in order: J gene, D gene, clone size, V gene, CDR3 protein, CDR3 DNA. A D gene is named only where the DNA matches it firmly. Expanded clones get a size class; other rows say once, few or many, or leave the size out.

TRBJ1-5,TRBD1,.,TRBV27,CASSLNRGQPQHF,TGTGCCAGCAGTTTGAACAGGGGTCAGCCCCAGCATTTT
TRBJ2-4,.,.,TRBV5-6,CASSPVTKNIQYF,TGTGCCAGCAGTCCGGTCACCAAAAACATTCAGTACTTC
TRBJ1-1,.,.,TRBV7-9,CASRSATVTEAFF,TGTGCCAGCAGGTCAGCGACGGTGACTGAAGCTTTCTTT
TRBJ2-2,.,once,TRBV5-6,CASSLSSAGTGELFF,TGTGCCAGCAGCTTGTCTTCGGCGGGCACCGGGGAGCTGTTTTTT
TRBJ2-2,.,.,TRBV11-2,CASSINGGELFF,TGTGCCAGCAGCATCAATGGCGGGGAGCTGTTTTTT
TRBJ1-5,TRBD1,.,TRBV28,CASSPGQGNQPQHF,TGTGCCAGCAGCCCGGGACAGGGGAATCAGCCCCAGCATTTT
TRBJ2-3,.,.,TRBV19,CASSMGLPDTQYF,TGTGCCAGTAGTATGGGACTCCCAGATACGCAGTATTTT
TRBJ1-2,TRBD1,few,TRBV9,CASSATGGAGGYTF,TGTGCCAGCAGTGCCACAGGGGGCGCCGGTGGCTACACCTTC
TRBJ2-7,.,.,TRBV9,CASSVSTSSYEQYF,TGTGCCAGCAGCGTATCCACCAGCTCCTACGAGCAGTACTTC
TRBJ1-2,.,.,TRBV27,CASSLSDAMGPGYTF,TGTGCCAGCAGTTTGTCTGATGCTATGGGCCCCGGCTACACCTTC
TRBJ2-7,.,.,TRBV10-1,CASSESGVYEQYF,TGCGCCAGCAGTGAGTCGGGTGTCTACGAGCAGTACTTC
TRBJ2-2,.,.,TRBV18,CASSPSGVGELFF,TGTGCCAGCTCACCATCGGGGGTCGGGGAGCTGTTTTTT
TRBJ1-3,.,.,TRBV7-6,CASSPGQFSGNTIYF,TGTGCCAGCAGCCCAGGACAGTTCTCTGGAAACACCATATATTTT
TRBJ2-7,.,.,TRBV5-8,CASSRGTDYYEQYF,TGTGCCAGCAGCCGAGGGACGGATTACTACGAGCAGTACTTC
TRBJ2-7,TRBD1,.,TRBV30,CAWIKDRSEQYF,TGTGCCTGGATCAAGGACAGGTCCGAGCAGTACTTC
TRBJ2-2,TRBD2,.,TRBV7-9,CASRGTSGSGELFF,TGTGCCAGCAGGGGGACTAGCGGGAGCGGGGAGCTGTTTTTT
TRBJ2-3,.,.,TRBV9,CASSVDQDTQYF,TGTGCCAGCAGCGTAGATCAAGATACGCAGTATTTT